The clone carrying this T cell receptor beta chain has at least ten counts. Its antigen remains unidentified. This record belongs to a study of molecular identifiers for immune sequencing clone quantification. Study conclusions and caveats: Over 97% of CMV-specific effector molecules, but under 1% of naive ones, were in clones above 20 copies.

Germline CDR1 reads MDHEN; CDR2 reads SYDVKM. This CDR3 has 17 amino acids. The ends lost 5 bases at V and 5 bases at J; junction bases unmatched: 12. TCRdb redid the calling of the PCR reads with MiXCR, one entry per CDR3 protein. The table includes just under 650,000 distinct CDR3 sequences, 20% detected once. The rearrangement joins TRBV28 to TRBJ2-2; TRBD2 agrees at 9 bases. The clonotype originates from a human donor in good health. Some libraries in this study had Jurkat cell RNA spiked in. Material: naive CD8+ T cells from blood, with Jurkat cell RNA spiked in. The subset denotes: FACS-sorted CD8+CD4-CCR7+CD45RA+ naive T cells. CDR3 nucleotide sequence: TGTGCCAGCAGTACTTCAATAGCGGGAGTGAGGACCGGGGAGCTGTTTTTT. Translated: CASSTSIAGVRTGELFF.